This section outlines one TCR beta chain sequence together with its context. This record comes from a study of fetal regulatory T cell absence and autoimmunity. The CDR3 runs to 13 residues. CDR1 and CDR2 (germline): SGHAT, FQNNGV. The V and J ends lost 2 bases and 2 bases respectively, with 6 bases between them. Assay used: immunoSEQ multiplex PCR; TCRdb lists only in-frame clones, some missing. The sample includes about 95,000 clones, about 78% of them seen just once. The chain has TRBV11-2 and TRBJ2-5, with D uncertain. This clonotype was sampled from a male donor with IPEX syndrome. Sequencing used pancreas tissue. The CDR3 sequence: CASSLSQQETQYF. CDR3 nucleotide sequence: TGTGCCAGCAGCTTATCCCAGCAAGAGACCCAGTACTTC.